This T cell receptor (beta chain) is drawn from a study of prognosis after radiotherapy for stage I lung cancer. Study-level information: Receipt of concurrent therapy with stereotactic body radiotherapy occurred in no patient.

The germline gives CDR1 MRHNA, CDR2 SNTAGT. Between the trimmed V and J ends, which lost 5 bases and 9 bases, there was a span of 14 bases. The CDR3 is 13 amino acids. Two rounds of multiplex PCR amplified TCR beta CDR3 from genomic DNA. During first-round PCR, primers specific to each TRBV and TRBJ gene were used. TCRdb re-derived calls from the multiplex PCR reads in MiXCR, one entry per CDR3 protein. Among tens of thousands of distinct CDR3 sequences listed, roughly 40% were seen once. This material consisted of PBMCs, taken before or after stereotactic body radiation therapy (not recorded which). This sequence was found in a donor over 45 with non-small cell lung cancer. The J gene is TRBJ2-1, the V gene TRBV6-4; D is perhaps TRBD2 (5 bases). This CDR3 reads CASSRSVRVEQFF. CDR3 nucleotide sequence: TGTGCCAGCAGTAGGTCGGTGAGGGTTGAGCAGTTCTTC.